This TCR beta chain was recorded in a study of CD4 and CD8 cells across lung adenocarcinoma regions. This CDR3 is 14 amino acids long. Germline V CDR1 and CDR2: MNHNS, SASEGT. Trimming at V came to 3 bases and at J to 5 bases, leaving 6 bases not matched to a gene. Localized lung adenocarcinoma, a non-small cell lung cancer, affected the donors. TCRdb recomputed calls from the PCR reads with MiXCR, one row per CDR3 protein. The data hold fewer than 25,000 distinct CDR3 sequences, with roughly half observed a single time. This chain links TRBV6-1 with TRBJ1-1, with 7 bases identical to TRBD1. This TCR derives from a female donor with lung adenocarcinoma. The CD4 and CD8 labels of this study may be unreliable. Sequenced input: CD8+ T cells from the center of a lung tumor. The CDR3 DNA sequence: TGTGCCAGCAGTGAGTACAGGGGTGGAACTGAAGCTTTCTTT. It specifies CASSEYRGGTEAFF.